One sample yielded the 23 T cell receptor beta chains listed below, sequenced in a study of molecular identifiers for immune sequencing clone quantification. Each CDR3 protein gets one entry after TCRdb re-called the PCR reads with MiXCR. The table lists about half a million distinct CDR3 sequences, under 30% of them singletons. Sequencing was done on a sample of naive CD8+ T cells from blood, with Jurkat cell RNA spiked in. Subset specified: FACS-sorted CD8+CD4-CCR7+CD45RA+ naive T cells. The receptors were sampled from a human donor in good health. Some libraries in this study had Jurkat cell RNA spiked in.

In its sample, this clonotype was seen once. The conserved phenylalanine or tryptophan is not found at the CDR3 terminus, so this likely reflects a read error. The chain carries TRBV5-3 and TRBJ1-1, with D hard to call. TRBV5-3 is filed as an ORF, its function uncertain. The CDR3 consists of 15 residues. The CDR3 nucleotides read TGTGCCAGCAAGGACGGTATGTGGGAGAACACTGAGGCTTTCTTA. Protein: CASKDGMWENTEAFL.

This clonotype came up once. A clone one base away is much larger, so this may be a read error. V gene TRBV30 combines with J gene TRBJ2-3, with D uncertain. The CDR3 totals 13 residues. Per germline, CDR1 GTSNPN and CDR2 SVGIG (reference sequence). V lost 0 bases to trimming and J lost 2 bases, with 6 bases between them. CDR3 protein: CAWSVYSTDTQYF. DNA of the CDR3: TGTGCCTGGAGTGTTTACTCCACAGATACGCAGTATTTT.

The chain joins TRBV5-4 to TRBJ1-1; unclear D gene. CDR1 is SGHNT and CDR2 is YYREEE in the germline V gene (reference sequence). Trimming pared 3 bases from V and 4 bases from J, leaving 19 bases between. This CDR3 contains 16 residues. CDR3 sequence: CASSSAPGTVGTEAFF. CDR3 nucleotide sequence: TGTGCCAGCAGCTCCGCGCCGGGCACTGTAGGCACTGAAGCTTTCTTT. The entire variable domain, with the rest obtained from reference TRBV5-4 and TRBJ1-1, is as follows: ETGVTQSPTHLIKTRGQQVTLRCSSQSGHNTVSWYQQALGQGPQFIFQYYREEENGRGNFPPRFSGLQFPNYSSELNVNALELDDSALYLCASSSAPGTVGTEAFFGQGTRLTVV.

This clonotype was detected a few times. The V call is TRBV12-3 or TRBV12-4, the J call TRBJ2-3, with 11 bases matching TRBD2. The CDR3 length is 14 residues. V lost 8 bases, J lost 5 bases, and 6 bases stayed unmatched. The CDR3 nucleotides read TGTGCCAGCGTAGCGGGAGGGCCTGGAGATACGCAGTATTTT. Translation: CASVAGGPGDTQYF.

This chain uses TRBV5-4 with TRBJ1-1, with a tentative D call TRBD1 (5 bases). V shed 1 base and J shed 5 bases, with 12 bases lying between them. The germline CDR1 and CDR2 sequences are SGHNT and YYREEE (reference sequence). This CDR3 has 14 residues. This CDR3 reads CASSLSAGGTEAFF. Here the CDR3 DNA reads TGTGCCAGCAGCTTGTCCGCGGGGGGTACTGAAGCTTTCTTT.

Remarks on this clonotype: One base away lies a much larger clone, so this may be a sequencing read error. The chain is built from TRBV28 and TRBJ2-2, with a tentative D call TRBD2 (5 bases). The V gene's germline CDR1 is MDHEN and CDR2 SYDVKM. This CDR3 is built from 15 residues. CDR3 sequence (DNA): TGTGCCAGCAGTTTGGAACACTTGAACACCGGGGAGCTGCTTTTT. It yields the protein CASSLEHLNTGELLF.

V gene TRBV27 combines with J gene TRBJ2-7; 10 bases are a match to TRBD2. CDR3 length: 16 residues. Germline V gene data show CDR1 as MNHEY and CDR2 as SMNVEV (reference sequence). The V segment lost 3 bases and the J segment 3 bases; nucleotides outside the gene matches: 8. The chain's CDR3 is CASSLIPLAGDYEQYF. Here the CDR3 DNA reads TGTGCCAGCAGTTTGATTCCTCTAGCGGGAGACTACGAGCAGTACTTC.

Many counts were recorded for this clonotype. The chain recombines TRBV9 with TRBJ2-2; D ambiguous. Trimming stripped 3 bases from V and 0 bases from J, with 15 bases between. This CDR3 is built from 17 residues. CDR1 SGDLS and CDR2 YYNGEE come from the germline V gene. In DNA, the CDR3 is TGTGCCAGCAGCGCCGGTTTTAGGAGAACGAACACCGGGGAGCTGTTTTTT. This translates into CASSAGFRRTNTGELFF.

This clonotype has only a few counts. This CDR3 reads CASSIVWATQETQYF. The CDR3 DNA follows: TGTGCCAGTAGTATAGTGTGGGCCACCCAAGAGACCCAGTACTTC. The chain combines TRBV19 with TRBJ2-5; no clear D gene. The V end lost 1 base, the J end lost 1 base, and 10 bases lay between the germline ends. The CDR3 is 15 amino acids. The germline gives CDR1 LNHDA, CDR2 SQIVND (reference sequence). Drawing the rest from reference TRBV19 and TRBJ2-5, the complete variable domain is DGGITQSPKYLFRKEGQNVTLSCEQNLNHDAMYWYRQDPGQGLRLIYYSQIVNDFQKGDIAEGYSVSREKKESFPLTVTSAQKNPTAFYLCASSIVWATQETQYFGPGTRLLVL.

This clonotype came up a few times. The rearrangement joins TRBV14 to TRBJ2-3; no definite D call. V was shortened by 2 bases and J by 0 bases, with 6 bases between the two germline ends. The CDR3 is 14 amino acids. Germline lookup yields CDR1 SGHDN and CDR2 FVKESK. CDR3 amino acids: CASSQTPSTDTQYF. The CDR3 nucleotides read TGTGCCAGCAGCCAAACCCCCAGCACAGATACGCAGTATTTT. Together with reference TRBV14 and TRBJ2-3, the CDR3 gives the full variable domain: EAGVTQFPSHSVIEKGQTVTLRCDPISGHDNLYWYRRVMGKEIKFLLHFVKESKQDESGMPNNRFLAERTGGTYSTLKVQPAELEDSGVYFCASSQTPSTDTQYFGPGTRLTVL.

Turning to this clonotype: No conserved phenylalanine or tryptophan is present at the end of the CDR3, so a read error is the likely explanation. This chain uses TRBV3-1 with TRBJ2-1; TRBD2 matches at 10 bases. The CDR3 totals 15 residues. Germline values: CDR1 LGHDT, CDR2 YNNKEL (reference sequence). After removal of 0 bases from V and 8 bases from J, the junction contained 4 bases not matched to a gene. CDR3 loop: CASSQEGTSVDEQFY. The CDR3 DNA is TGTGCCAGCAGCCAAGAAGGGACTAGCGTGGATGAGCAGTTCTAC.

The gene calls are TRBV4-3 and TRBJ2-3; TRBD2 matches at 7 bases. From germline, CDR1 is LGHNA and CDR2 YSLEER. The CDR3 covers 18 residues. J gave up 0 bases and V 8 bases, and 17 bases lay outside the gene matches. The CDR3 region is CASGAGWAGVTSTDTQYF. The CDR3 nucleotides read TGCGCCAGCGGCGCTGGGTGGGCGGGGGTAACTAGCACAGATACGCAGTATTTT.

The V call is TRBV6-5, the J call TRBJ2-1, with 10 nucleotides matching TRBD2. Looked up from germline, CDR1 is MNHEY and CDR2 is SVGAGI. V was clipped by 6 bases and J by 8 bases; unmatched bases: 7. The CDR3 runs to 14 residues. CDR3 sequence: CASSPSGSGDEQFF. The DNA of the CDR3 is TGTGCCAGCAGCCCTAGCGGGAGTGGCGATGAGCAGTTCTTC.

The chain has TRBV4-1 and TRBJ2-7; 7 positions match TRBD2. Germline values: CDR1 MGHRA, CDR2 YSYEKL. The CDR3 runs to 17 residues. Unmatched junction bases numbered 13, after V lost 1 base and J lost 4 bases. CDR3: CASSQVGLAETGYEQYF. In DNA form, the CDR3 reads TGCGCCAGCAGCCAAGTCGGCCTAGCGGAAACTGGGTACGAGCAGTACTTC.

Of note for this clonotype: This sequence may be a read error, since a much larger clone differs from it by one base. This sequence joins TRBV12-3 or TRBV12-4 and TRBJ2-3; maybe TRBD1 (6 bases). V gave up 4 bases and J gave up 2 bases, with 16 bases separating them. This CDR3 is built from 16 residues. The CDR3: CASSSPRQELTDTQYF. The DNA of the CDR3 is TGTGCCAGCAGTTCGCCGAGACAGGAACTCACAGATACGCAGTATTTT.

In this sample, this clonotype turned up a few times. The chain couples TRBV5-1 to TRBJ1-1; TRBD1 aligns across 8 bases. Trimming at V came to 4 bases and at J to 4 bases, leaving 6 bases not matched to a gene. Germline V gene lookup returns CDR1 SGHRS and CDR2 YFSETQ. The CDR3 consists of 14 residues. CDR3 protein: CASSQGQGITEAFF. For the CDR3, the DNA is TGCGCCAGCAGCCAAGGACAGGGTATCACTGAAGCTTTCTTT.

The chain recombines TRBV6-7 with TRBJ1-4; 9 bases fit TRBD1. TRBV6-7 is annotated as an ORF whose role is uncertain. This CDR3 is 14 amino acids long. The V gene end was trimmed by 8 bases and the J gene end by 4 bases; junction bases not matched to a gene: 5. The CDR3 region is CASHEGQGNEKLFF. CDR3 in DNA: TGTGCCAGCCACGAGGGACAGGGTAATGAAAAACTGTTTTTT.

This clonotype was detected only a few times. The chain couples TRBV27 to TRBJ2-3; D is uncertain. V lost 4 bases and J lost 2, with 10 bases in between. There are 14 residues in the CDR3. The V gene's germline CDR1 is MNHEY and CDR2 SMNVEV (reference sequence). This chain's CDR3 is CASSSTGNTDTQYF. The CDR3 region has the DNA TGTGCCAGCAGTTCCACGGGCAACACAGATACGCAGTATTTT.

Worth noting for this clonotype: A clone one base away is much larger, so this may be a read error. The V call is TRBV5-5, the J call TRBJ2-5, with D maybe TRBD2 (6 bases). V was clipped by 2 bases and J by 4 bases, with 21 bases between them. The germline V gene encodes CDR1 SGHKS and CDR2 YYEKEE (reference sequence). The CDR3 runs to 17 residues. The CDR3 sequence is CASSFNVMDGGLETQYF. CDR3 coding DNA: TGTGCCAGCAGCTTTAACGTAATGGACGGGGGTTTAGAGACCCAGTACTTC.

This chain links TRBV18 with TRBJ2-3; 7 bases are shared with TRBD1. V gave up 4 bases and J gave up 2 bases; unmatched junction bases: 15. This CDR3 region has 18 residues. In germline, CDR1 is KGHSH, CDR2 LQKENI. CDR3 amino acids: CASSQTPGQSKLTDTQYF. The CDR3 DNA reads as TGTGCCAGCTCACAAACCCCGGGACAGTCGAAACTCACAGATACGCAGTATTTT.

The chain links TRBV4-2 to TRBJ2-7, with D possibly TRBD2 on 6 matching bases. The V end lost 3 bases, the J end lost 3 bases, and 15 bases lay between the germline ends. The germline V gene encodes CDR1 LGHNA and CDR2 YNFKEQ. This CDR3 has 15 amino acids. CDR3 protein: CASSQETGRFYEQYF. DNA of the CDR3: TGTGCCAGCAGCCAGGAGACTGGGAGGTTCTACGAGCAGTACTTC.

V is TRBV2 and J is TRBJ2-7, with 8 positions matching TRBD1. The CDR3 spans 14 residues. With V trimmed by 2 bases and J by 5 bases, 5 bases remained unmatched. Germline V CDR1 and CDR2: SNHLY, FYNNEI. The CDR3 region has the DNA TGTGCCAGCAGTGAACTTGGGACAGGTGACGAGCAGTACTTC. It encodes CASSELGTGDEQYF.

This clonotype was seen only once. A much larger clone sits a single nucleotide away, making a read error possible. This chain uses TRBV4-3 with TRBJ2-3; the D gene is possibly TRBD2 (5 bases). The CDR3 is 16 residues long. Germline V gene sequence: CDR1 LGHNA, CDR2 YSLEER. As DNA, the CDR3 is TGCGCCAGCAGCCAAGATCTTCGGGGAAGCACAGATAAGCAGTATTTT. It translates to CASSQDLRGSTDKQYF.